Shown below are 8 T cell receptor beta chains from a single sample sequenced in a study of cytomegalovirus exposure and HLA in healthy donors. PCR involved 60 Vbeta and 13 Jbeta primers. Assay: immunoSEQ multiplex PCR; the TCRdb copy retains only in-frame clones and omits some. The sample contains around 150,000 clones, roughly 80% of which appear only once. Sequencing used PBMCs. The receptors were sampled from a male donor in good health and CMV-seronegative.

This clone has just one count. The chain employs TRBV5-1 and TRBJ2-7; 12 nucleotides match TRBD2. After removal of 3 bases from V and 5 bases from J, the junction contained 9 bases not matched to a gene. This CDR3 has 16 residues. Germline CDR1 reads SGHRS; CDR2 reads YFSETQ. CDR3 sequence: CASSSGRLAGDHEQYF. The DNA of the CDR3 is TGCGCCAGCAGCTCTGGGCGACTAGCGGGGGACCACGAGCAGTACTTC.

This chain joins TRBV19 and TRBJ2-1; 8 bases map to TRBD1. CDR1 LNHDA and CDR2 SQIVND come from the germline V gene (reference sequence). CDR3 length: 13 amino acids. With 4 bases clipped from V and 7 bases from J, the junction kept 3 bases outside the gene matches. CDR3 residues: CASSTGGTNEQFF. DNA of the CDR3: TGTGCCAGTAGTACAGGGGGCACGAATGAGCAGTTCTTC.

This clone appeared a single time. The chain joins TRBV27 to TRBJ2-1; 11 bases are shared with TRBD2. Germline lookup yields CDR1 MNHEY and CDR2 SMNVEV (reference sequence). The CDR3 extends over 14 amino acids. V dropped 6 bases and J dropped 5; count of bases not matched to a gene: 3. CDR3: CASRAGLADNEQFF. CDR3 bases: TGTGCCAGCAGGGCGGGACTAGCGGACAATGAGCAGTTCTTC.

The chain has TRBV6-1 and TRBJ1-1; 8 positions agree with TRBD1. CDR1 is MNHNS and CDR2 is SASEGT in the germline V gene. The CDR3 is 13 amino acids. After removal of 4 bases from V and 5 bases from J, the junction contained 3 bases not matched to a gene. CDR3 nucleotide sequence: TGTGCCAGCAGTGGACAGGGGATGACTGAAGCTTTCTTT. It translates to CASSGQGMTEAFF.

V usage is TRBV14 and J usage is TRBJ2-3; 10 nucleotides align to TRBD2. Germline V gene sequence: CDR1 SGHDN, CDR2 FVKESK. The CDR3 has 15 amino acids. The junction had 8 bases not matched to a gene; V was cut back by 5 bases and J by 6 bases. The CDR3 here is CASSTSGVWMDTQYF. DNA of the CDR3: TGTGCCAGCAGCACTAGCGGGGTCTGGATGGATACGCAGTATTTT.

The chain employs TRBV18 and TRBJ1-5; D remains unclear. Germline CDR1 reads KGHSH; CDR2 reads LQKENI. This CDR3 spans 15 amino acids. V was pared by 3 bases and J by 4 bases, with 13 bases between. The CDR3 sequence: CASSPRTGENQPQHF. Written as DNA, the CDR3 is TGTGCCAGCTCACCTCGGACTGGGGAAAATCAGCCCCAGCATTTT.

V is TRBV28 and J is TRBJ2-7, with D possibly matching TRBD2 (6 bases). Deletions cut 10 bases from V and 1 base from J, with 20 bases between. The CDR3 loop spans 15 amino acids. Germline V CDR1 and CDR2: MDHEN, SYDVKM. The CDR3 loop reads CATQATSSFSYEQYF. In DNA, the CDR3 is TGTGCCACCCAAGCGACTAGTAGCTTTTCCTACGAGCAGTACTTC.

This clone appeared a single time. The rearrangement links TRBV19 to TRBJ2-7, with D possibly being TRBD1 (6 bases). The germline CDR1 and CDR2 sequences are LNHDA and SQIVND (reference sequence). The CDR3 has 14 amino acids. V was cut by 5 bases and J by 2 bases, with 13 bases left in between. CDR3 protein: CASSAGTSAYEQYF. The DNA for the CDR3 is TGTGCCAGTAGTGCCGGGACATCCGCCTACGAGCAGTACTTC.